The 4 T cell receptor beta chains given below trace back to one sample, sequenced in a study of CD8+CD57+ T cells in acquired aplastic anemia. Profiling that covered TCR beta VDJ and CDR3 relied on genomic DNA as its template. TCRdb used MiXCR to reprocess the reads, holding one entry per CDR3 protein. The sample lists 150,000 to 200,000 distinct CDR3 sequences; around three fifths were seen once. Specimen: sorted CD4+, CD8+, or CD8+CD57+ T cells (not recorded which) from PBMCs. The receptors originated from a human donor with severe aplastic anemia or a healthy control (not recorded which).

To note about this clonotype: The germline gene is not matched at one end of the junction; a read error may be the cause. The chain is built from TRBV5-1 and TRBJ2-3; D is perhaps TRBD1 (6 bases). The CDR3 length is 15 residues. Germline CDR1 SGHRS, CDR2 YFSETQ. In DNA form, the CDR3 reads TGCGCCGGCAGCTTGGCCAGGGGAGGCACAGATACGCAGTATTTT. Translation gives CAGSLARGGTDTQYF. Combining the CDR3 with reference TRBV5-1 and TRBJ2-3 gives the whole variable domain KAGVTQTPRYLIKTRGQQVTLSCSPISGHRSVSWYQQTPGQGLQFLFEYFSETQRNKGNFPGRFSGRQFSNSRSEMNVSTLELGDSALYLCAGSLARGGTDTQYFGPGTRLTVL.

This clonotype was found many times. The genes are TRBV4-2 and TRBJ1-1; D gene ambiguous. The CDR3 contains 15 residues. Germline loops: CDR1 LGHNA, CDR2 YNFKEQ. V lost 3 bases to trimming and J lost 6 bases, with 17 bases between them. CDR3 region: CASSQARGQVPEAFF. CDR3 bases: TGTGCCAGCAGCCAGGCGAGAGGGCAGGTACCTGAAGCTTTCTTT.

V gene TRBV6-5 combines with J gene TRBJ2-3; D remains unclear. The CDR3 is made up of 16 amino acids. V was clipped by 0 bases and J by 5 bases, with 15 bases between them. The V gene's germline CDR1 is MNHEY and CDR2 SVGAGI. The CDR3 spells CASSYSTVPNVDTQYF. Written as DNA, the CDR3 is TGTGCCAGCAGTTACTCGACGGTCCCCAACGTAGATACGCAGTATTTT.

The chain links TRBV24-1 to TRBJ2-7, with a weak D call TRBD1 (6 bases). Germline CDR1 reads KGHDR; CDR2 reads SFDVKD. Trimming removed 5 bases from V and 6 bases from J, with 10 bases in between. The CDR3 spans 12 residues. The CDR3 DNA reads TGTGCCACCAGTGTTGACAGGCGCGAGCAGTACTTC. Translating gives CATSVDRREQYF.